The next 10 T cell receptor beta chains were all read from a single sample in a study of breast tumors, draining lymph nodes, adjacent tissues. The lymph nodes were axillary draining lymph nodes from breast cancer patients. TCRdb reanalysed the multiplex PCR reads using MiXCR and keeps one entry per CDR3 protein. The table shows over 150,000 distinct CDR3 sequences, with 30% to 40% occurring only once. The sample taken for sequencing was axillary lymph node tissue. Receptors originate from a female donor with breast cancer. Some clones in this sample may be carry-over from other donors' samples.

This clonotype has ten or more counts. J is TRBJ1-5 and V is TRBV6-6; D perhaps matches TRBD1 (6 bases). V shed 6 bases and J shed 0 bases, with 15 bases lying between them. The CDR3 loop spans 16 amino acids. Germline-derived CDR1 and CDR2 are MNHNY and SVGAGI (reference sequence). CDR3 protein: CASSGETGLSNQPQHF. The DNA for the CDR3 is TGTGCCAGCAGCGGGGAGACAGGACTTAGCAATCAGCCCCAGCATTTT.

In its sample, this clonotype was seen many times. The chain has TRBV5-5 and TRBJ2-3; tentatively, D is TRBD1 (5 bases). V dropped 4 bases and J dropped 1 base, with 16 bases sitting between them. Germline V lookup: CDR1 SGHKS, CDR2 YYEKEE (reference sequence). The CDR3 consists of 16 residues. This CDR3 is CASSVGPPPGTDTQYF. CDR3 nucleotide sequence: TGTGCCAGCAGCGTGGGGCCCCCGCCGGGCACAGATACGCAGTATTTT.

This sequence joins TRBV7-3 and TRBJ2-3; D is unclear. The length of the CDR3 is 14 residues. Germline V gene lookup returns CDR1 SGHTA and CDR2 FQGTGA. Trimming shortened V by 1 base and J by 2 bases, and 7 bases separated the two germline ends. The CDR3 loop reads CASSLKGNTDTQYF. CDR3 bases: TGTGCCAGCAGCTTAAAAGGGAACACAGATACGCAGTATTTT.

Ten or more counts support this clonotype. V gene TRBV4-2 combines with J gene TRBJ2-5, with 10 bases aligning to TRBD1. V was pared by 3 bases and J by 5 bases, with 15 bases of the junction left unmatched. The CDR3 is made up of 18 amino acids. The germline CDR1 and CDR2 sequences are LGHNA and YNFKEQ. CDR3 in amino acids: CASSQRSTGGERSETQYF. The CDR3 DNA is TGTGCCAGCAGCCAGAGATCGACAGGGGGCGAACGCTCGGAGACCCAGTACTTC.

Many counts were recorded for this clonotype. Possible read error: a much larger clone is one base away. The J gene is TRBJ2-3, the V gene TRBV7-9; TRBD2 matches 7 bases. This CDR3 spans 17 amino acids. In germline, CDR1 is SEHNR, CDR2 FQNEAQ (reference sequence). DNA for the CDR3: TGTGCCAGCAGCTACACCCGGGCTAGCGGTGAGACAGATCCGCAGTATTTT. Its translation is CASSYTRASGETDPQYF.

In its sample, this clonotype was seen many times. The J gene is TRBJ1-5, the V gene TRBV5-1, with D possibly TRBD1 on 6 matching bases. CDR1 is SGHRS, CDR2 YFSETQ, per germline. V was pared by 0 bases and J by 3 bases, with 10 bases between. The CDR3 covers 15 residues. The CDR3: CASSLAGGLNQPQHF. In DNA form, the CDR3 reads TGCGCCAGCAGCTTGGCTGGGGGGCTCAATCAGCCCCAGCATTTT.

This chain uses TRBV19 with TRBJ1-5, with D maybe TRBD1 (5 bases). CDR3 size: 13 residues. In germline, CDR1 is LNHDA, CDR2 SQIVND (reference sequence). V was shortened by 7 bases and J by 14 bases, with 21 bases between the two germline ends. The CDR3 loop reads CASNSPGRTYEHF. The CDR3 nucleotides are TGTGCCAGTAACTCCCCGGGACGGACCTACGAGCATTTT.

A note on this clonotype: The CDR3 carries no conserved terminal phenylalanine or tryptophan, so it likely arises from a read error. The CDR3: CASSGQGAGELFL. In nucleotides, the CDR3 is TGCGCCAGCAGTGGACAGGGGGCCGGGGAGCTGTTTCTT. The gene calls are TRBV10-2 and TRBJ2-2; the match to TRBD1 covers 9 bases. The V segment lost 4 bases and the J segment 6 bases; nucleotides outside the gene matches: 0. CDR3 length: 13 amino acids. Germline V gene sequence: CDR1 WSHSY, CDR2 SAAADI.

V and J are TRBV25-1 and TRBJ2-3; TRBD2 matches 16 bases. The CDR3 runs to 15 residues. Germline-derived CDR1 and CDR2 are MGHDK and SYGVNS. The CDR3 reads CARVGGLAGGDTQYF. The CDR3 region has the DNA TGTGCTAGAGTAGGGGGACTAGCGGGAGGGGATACGCAGTATTTT.

V is TRBV4-3 and J is TRBJ2-2, with 8 bases matching TRBD1. The J segment lost 2 bases and the V segment lost 2 bases, leaving 4 bases of the junction unmatched. Per germline, CDR1 LGHNA and CDR2 YSLEER. The CDR3 is made up of 16 amino acids. Here the CDR3 reads CASSQIRGQNTGELFF. CDR3 coding DNA: TGCGCCAGCAGCCAAATCAGGGGGCAAAACACCGGGGAGCTGTTTTTT.